The rows below give T cell receptor beta chains drawn from one sample of a study of T-cell memory formation after mild COVID-19. TCRdb reprocessed the 5' RACE reads with MiXCR, giving one entry per CDR3 protein. The table includes just over 60,000 distinct CDR3 sequences, 9% to 9.5% detected once. Sequences were obtained from PBMCs or a T cell subset sorted from them (not recorded which). The receptors come from a man younger than 30 who had mild COVID-19 (a few samples of this study predate the infection). Cell type and time point are not known. Each CDR3 is given with its conserved first and last residue. A D gene is named only where the DNA matches it firmly. The listing skips clone size in some rows; elsewhere it reads once, few, many or a size class.

j_gene,abundance,v_gene,d_gene,CDR3aa,CDR3nt
TRBJ2-6,few,TRBV24-1,.,CATSDLVRESSGANVLTF,TGTGCCACCAGTGATTTGGTCAGGGAAAGCTCTGGGGCCAACGTCCTGACTTTC
TRBJ2-5,.,TRBV7-2,TRBD1,CASSRDRGQETQYF,TGTGCCAGCAGTCGGGACAGGGGACAAGAGACCCAGTACTTC
TRBJ1-4,.,TRBV7-2,.,CASSLIWSTNEKLFF,TGTGCCAGCAGCTTGATCTGGAGCACTAATGAAAAACTGTTTTTT
TRBJ2-3,.,TRBV5-1,.,CASSLQGLALDRQYF,TGCGCCAGCAGCTTACAGGGTTTGGCATTGGATAGGCAGTATTTT
TRBJ2-5,.,TRBV20-1,.,CSARVPLVGETQYF,TGCAGTGCTAGAGTACCACTAGTTGGGGAGACCCAGTACTTC
TRBJ2-3,few,TRBV7-9,.,CASSPYLAVDTQYF,TGTGCCAGCAGCCCCTACCTGGCTGTTGATACGCAGTATTTT
TRBJ1-2,few,TRBV20-1,TRBD1,CSAPSPGTGSSPNYGYTF,TGCAGTGCTCCCAGCCCCGGGACAGGGTCATCTCCCAACTACGGCTACACCTTC
TRBJ1-5,few,TRBV5-1,.,CASSLEGVPNQPQHF,TGCGCCAGCAGCCTAGAGGGTGTCCCCAATCAGCCCCAGCATTTT
TRBJ2-7,few,TRBV4-2,TRBD1,CASSQGWDRVSYEQYF,TGTGCCAGCAGCCAAGGTTGGGACAGGGTCTCCTACGAGCAGTACTTC
TRBJ1-5,few,TRBV7-9,.,CASSSGWELAQHF,TGTGCCAGCAGCTCGGGGTGGGAGTTGGCCCAGCATTTT
TRBJ1-5,.,TRBV7-6,TRBD1,CASSLKEIRDRDSQPQHF,TGTGCCAGCAGCCTAAAGGAAATCCGGGACAGGGATAGTCAGCCCCAGCATTTT
TRBJ1-1,.,TRBV20-1,.,CSARDWSGVGEAFF,TGCAGTGCTAGAGATTGGAGCGGAGTCGGTGAAGCTTTCTTT
TRBJ2-5,few,TRBV5-4,TRBD1,CASTKQGAGETQYF,TGTGCCAGCACCAAACAGGGGGCGGGAGAGACCCAGTACTTC
TRBJ2-5,.,TRBV4-3,TRBD2,CASSQGTSGPETQYF,TGCGCCAGCAGCCAAGGGACTAGCGGTCCCGAGACCCAGTACTTC
TRBJ1-5,medium-sized,TRBV7-9,.,CASSTGAPLVSNQPQHF,TGTGCCAGCAGCACCGGAGCCCCGCTCGTTAGCAATCAGCCCCAGCATTTT
TRBJ2-5,few,TRBV20-1,.,CSAQRDRETQYF,TGCAGTGCCCAGAGGGACCGCGAGACCCAGTACTTC
TRBJ1-2,few,TRBV29-1,.,CSVVGQGYGYTF,TGCAGCGTTGTAGGGCAGGGCTATGGCTACACCTTC
TRBJ1-2,few,TRBV6-1,TRBD1,CASNSPQGANYGYTF,TGTGCCAGCAACTCACCTCAGGGGGCGAACTATGGCTACACCTTC
TRBJ1-1,.,TRBV20-1,.,CSACRGKTEAFF,TGCAGTGCGTGCAGGGGCAAGACTGAAGCTTTCTTT
TRBJ2-5,.,TRBV20-1,.,CSARDPRQETQYF,TGCAGTGCTAGAGATCCAAGACAAGAGACCCAGTACTTC
TRBJ2-5,few,TRBV25-1,.,CASSGRLGQETQYF,TGTGCCAGCAGTGGAAGACTGGGCCAAGAGACCCAGTACTTC
TRBJ1-6,few,TRBV5-1,TRBD1,CASTPQGAYNSPLHF,TGCGCCAGCACCCCTCAGGGGGCCTATAATTCACCCCTCCACTTT
TRBJ2-1,.,TRBV20-1,.,CSARDLGGTGRYNEQFF,TGCAGTGCTAGAGATCTGGGGGGAACAGGGCGCTACAATGAGCAGTTCTTC
TRBJ2-3,few,TRBV6-2/TRBV6-3,TRBD2,CASSYSLAGELTQYF,TGTGCCAGCAGTTACTCCCTAGCGGGGGAACTTACGCAGTATTTT
TRBJ2-7,many,TRBV12-3/TRBV12-4,.,CASSTSGQQGEQYF,TGTGCCAGCAGTACCTCTGGACAACAGGGCGAGCAGTACTTC
TRBJ2-3,.,TRBV5-1,.,CASGGEATDTQYF,TGCGCCAGCGGCGGGGAGGCCACAGATACGCAGTATTTT
TRBJ1-1,few,TRBV19,TRBD1,CASSIGTGTKTEAFF,TGTGCCAGTAGTATTGGGACAGGGACGAAGACTGAAGCTTTCTTT
TRBJ1-1,many,TRBV5-6,.,CASSRRGPDTEAFF,TGTGCCAGCAGCCGCCGGGGGCCGGACACTGAAGCTTTCTTT
TRBJ1-2,.,TRBV6-6,.,CASSYPETQVF,TGTGCCAGCAGTTACCCAGAGACCCAAGTCTTC
TRBJ2-3,many,TRBV5-1,TRBD2,CASSRRTSGGDTDTQYF,TGCGCCAGCAGCCGGCGGACTAGCGGGGGGGATACAGATACGCAGTATTTT
TRBJ2-3,many,TRBV7-2,.,CASSSTVDTQYF,TGTGCCAGCAGCTCCACCGTGGATACGCAGTATTTT
TRBJ1-2,few,TRBV5-4,.,CASSPDVGLNGYTF,TGTGCCAGCAGTCCGGATGTTGGTCTGAATGGCTACACCTTC
TRBJ2-1,.,TRBV19,TRBD2,CASSILLAGAINEQFF,TGTGCCAGTAGTATTCTACTAGCGGGAGCGATAAATGAGCAGTTCTTC